Sequencing of this T cell receptor beta chain was carried out in a study of shared clonotypes between healthy human individuals. Study overall: Samples came from a couple of female and three male donors aged 18 to 49.

Per germline, CDR1 GTSNPN and CDR2 SVGIG (reference sequence). The CDR3 is made up of 13 amino acids. The repertoire was sequenced with immunoSEQ multiplex PCR; TCRdb's copy has only in-frame clones and lacks some. The sample holds about 480,000 clones, about three quarters seen once. The sample consisted of PBMCs. The clonotype was recovered from a woman aged 40 to 50 in good health. Some clones in this sample may be carry-over from other donors' samples. The chain has TRBV30 and TRBJ2-5, with D perhaps matching TRBD1 or TRBD2 (5 bases each). The J call may be in error: the DNA end matches TRBJ2-7 better. The DNA for the CDR3 is TGTGCCTGGAGTGAGGGACGGGACTACGAGCAGTACTTC. Amino acid sequence: CAWSEGRDYEQYF.